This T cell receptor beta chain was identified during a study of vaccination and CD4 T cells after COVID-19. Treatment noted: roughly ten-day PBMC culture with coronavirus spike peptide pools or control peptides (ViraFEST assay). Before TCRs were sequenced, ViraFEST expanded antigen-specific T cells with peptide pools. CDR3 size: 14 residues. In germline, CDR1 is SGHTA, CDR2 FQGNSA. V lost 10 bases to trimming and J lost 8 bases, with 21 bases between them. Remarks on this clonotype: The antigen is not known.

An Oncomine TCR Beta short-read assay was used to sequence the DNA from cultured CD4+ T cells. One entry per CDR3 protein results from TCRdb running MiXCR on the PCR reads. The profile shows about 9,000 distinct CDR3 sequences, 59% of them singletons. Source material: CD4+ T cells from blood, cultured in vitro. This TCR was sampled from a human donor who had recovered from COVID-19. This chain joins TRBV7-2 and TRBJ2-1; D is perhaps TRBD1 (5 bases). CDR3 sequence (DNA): TGTGCCACCGCAGGAAAAGGGGTTAGGGATGAGCAGTTCTTC. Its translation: CATAGKGVRDEQFF.